This TCR beta chain was recovered during a study of shared clonotypes between healthy human individuals. Study information: The study used three CD4 naive, three CD4 memory, two CD8 naive and one CD8 memory plate per donor. Study results and limitations: Non-shared clonotypes were found to have lower generation probabilities than the clonotypes that were shared by all four of the sorted-subset donors. Naive subsets typically showed greater estimated richness than memory subsets.

Concerning this clone itself: Its antigen is as yet unknown.

Germline values: CDR1 MNHEY, CDR2 SMNVEV (reference sequence). CDR3 length equals 15 residues. V trimming: 1 base; J trimming: 4 bases; junction bases outside the gene matches: 3. Assay execution proceeded at the deep level. Clones were sequenced by immunoSEQ multiplex PCR, and TCRdb holds only the in-frame ones, with some missing. Altogether around 1.9 million clones are present, about 93% being singletons, with the ten largest covering 1.5% to 2%. The naive CD8 subset, CD45RO-negative cells positively selected for CCR7, excluded terminally differentiated effector memory CD45RA+ cells. The V and J genes are TRBV27 and TRBJ1-5; 8 positions match TRBD1. Material for sequencing was naive CD8+ T cells from PBMCs. This receptor was obtained from a man aged 18 to 29 in good health. Some clones in this sample may be carry-over from other donors' samples. CDR3 residues: CASSLYDRGNQPQHF. The CDR3 DNA sequence: TGTGCCAGCAGTTTATACGACAGGGGTAATCAGCCCCAGCATTTT.